The next 9 T cell receptor beta chains were all read from a single sample in a study of T cell responses to AZD1222 COVID-19 vaccine (TCRdb year 2021). Libraries were made using the immunoSEQ multiplex PCR assay. Held by TCRdb, this immuneACCESS table contains in-frame sequences only and omits some clones. Under half of the omission traces to an unresolved V gene where checked; the cause of the rest is unknown. Across this sample there are over 120,000 clones, with 80% to 95% seen only once. The top ten clones comprise about 3.8% of the sample. What this sample's time point label stands for: about 28 days (+/-7) after the second vaccine dose. The sequencing here drew on peripheral blood, taken 28 days after the second AZD1222 dose. These TCRs come from an adult who received the AZD1222 COVID-19 vaccine.

V usage is TRBV6-6 and J usage is TRBJ1-5; D gene uncertain. Trimming cost V 6 bases and J 0 bases, with 12 bases left between them. Per germline, CDR1 MNHNY and CDR2 SVGAGI (reference sequence). The CDR3 runs 15 residues. The CDR3 loop is CASRSSLNSNQPQHF. CDR3 sequence (DNA): TGTGCCAGCAGGTCGTCTCTAAATAGCAATCAGCCCCAGCATTTT.

This clone has only a few counts. CDR3 loop: CASSERGITDTLGAFF. CDR3 DNA sequence: TGTGCCAGCAGTGAAAGGGGCATAACTGATACGTTGGGAGCTTTCTTT. The chain couples TRBV6-1 to TRBJ1-1, with D possibly matching TRBD1 (5 bases). CDR1 is MNHNS and CDR2 is SASEGT in the germline V gene. The CDR3 contains 16 residues. V lost 2 bases and J lost 10, with 23 bases in between.

The chain couples TRBV27 to TRBJ2-2, with D possibly TRBD1 on 8 matching bases. Deletions cut 2 bases from V and 4 bases from J, with 17 bases between. The CDR3 runs to 17 residues. Germline V CDR1 and CDR2: MNHEY, SMNVEV (reference sequence). This chain's CDR3 is CASSLISDREGTGELFF. CDR3 DNA sequence: TGTGCCAGCAGTTTAATCTCGGACAGGGAGGGCACCGGGGAGCTGTTTTTT.

This chain joins TRBV6-5 and TRBJ2-3; D ambiguous. The CDR3 covers 15 residues. V was pared by 0 bases and J by 3 bases, with 10 bases between. Germline V lookup: CDR1 MNHEY, CDR2 SVGAGI. The DNA of the CDR3 is TGTGCCAGCAGTTACTCAGTCGGTTTTACAGATACGCAGTATTTT. Its protein is CASSYSVGFTDTQYF.

For the CDR3, the DNA is TGTGCCAGCAGTTACTCTGGGATCAATCAGCCCCAGCATTTT. It translates to CASSYSGINQPQHF. The chain carries TRBV6-2 or TRBV6-3 and TRBJ1-5; D ambiguous. Germline V gives CDR1 MNHEY, CDR2 SVGEGT. The ends were cut back, 0 bases at V and 3 bases at J, with 6 bases in the middle. The CDR3 has 14 amino acids.

The gene calls are TRBV4-3 and TRBJ2-3, with 10 bases that match TRBD2. Germline CDR1 reads LGHNA; CDR2 reads YSLEER. The CDR3 consists of 15 residues. After removal of 6 bases from V and 1 base from J, the junction contained 4 bases not matched to a gene. DNA for the CDR3: TGCGCCAGCAGTACCCTAGCGGGAGGCACAGATACGCAGTATTTT. It specifies CASSTLAGGTDTQYF.

The CDR3 loop reads CASSWLNSNQPQHF. In DNA form, the CDR3 reads TGTGCCAGCAGTTGGCTTAATAGCAATCAGCCCCAGCATTTT. The chain is built from TRBV2 and TRBJ1-5; unclear D gene. Germline V gene lookup returns CDR1 SNHLY and CDR2 FYNNEI. This CDR3 spans 14 amino acids. Trimming pared 5 bases from V and 0 bases from J, leaving 8 bases between.

The chain employs TRBV6-5 and TRBJ1-3; unclear D gene. Trimming took off 6 bases at V and 0 bases at J, with 12 bases between the two ends. Germline CDR1 reads MNHEY; CDR2 reads SVGAGI. CDR3 length: 15 amino acids. CDR3 bases: TGTGCCAGCAGCCGGGCGGCCGACTCTGGAAACACCATATATTTT. Encoded protein: CASSRAADSGNTIYF.

The chain joins TRBV11-3 to TRBJ2-2, with 7 bases fitting TRBD2. The CDR3 consists of 16 residues. The V gene's germline CDR1 is SGHNT and CDR2 YENEEA. V gave up 5 bases and J gave up 1 base; unmatched junction bases: 7. The DNA of the CDR3 is TGTGCCAGCAGCCAATCGGGCGGGAGGAACACCGGGGAGCTGTTTTTT. It codes for CASSQSGGRNTGELFF.